This passage covers 10 T cell receptor beta chains from one sample sequenced in a study of post-analysis software for immune sequencing data. Study results and limitations: In patients, TRBV5-6, TRBV5-1 and TRBV20-1 belonged to roughly five TRBV segments found more frequently than in controls.

Antigens of these TCRs are unknown. Carried by the TCR beta cDNA libraries were unique molecular identifiers. TCRdb passed the PCR reads through MiXCR, listing each CDR3 protein once. The sample contains hundreds of thousands of distinct CDR3 sequences, roughly 29% of which appear only once. Sequenced: blood. These receptor sequences come from a girl aged 10 to 17 with multiple sclerosis.

This clonotype was picked up a small number of times. The chain is built from TRBV7-2 and TRBJ1-2, with D possibly being TRBD1 (5 bases). The V end lost 4 bases, the J end lost 8 bases, and 17 bases lay between the germline ends. Germline assignment: CDR1 SGHTA and CDR2 FQGNSA. There are 14 residues in the CDR3. CDR3 amino acids: CASSSRQGTLGYTF. CDR3 DNA: TGTGCCAGCAGCTCCCGTCAGGGTACCCTCGGCTACACCTTC.

The V gene is TRBV20-1, the J gene TRBJ2-3, with a possible D match to TRBD1 (5 bases). CDR1 is DFQATT, CDR2 SNEGSKA, per germline (reference sequence). The CDR3 has 15 amino acids. V gave up 0 bases and J gave up 4 bases, with 14 bases separating them. Here the CDR3 DNA reads TGCAGTGCTAGAGAGTCAACCAGGGTCCCAGATACGCAGTATTTT. This sequence encodes CSARESTRVPDTQYF.

This clonotype appeared a few times. This sequence joins TRBV2 and TRBJ1-2, with a weak D call TRBD1 (6 bases). The germline V gene encodes CDR1 SNHLY and CDR2 FYNNEI. Trimming removed 6 bases at V and 4 bases at J, with 12 bases between. This CDR3 comprises 13 residues. The CDR3 DNA reads as TGTGCCAGCAGCGACACAGGGCGCTATGGCTACACCTTC. Protein sequence: CASSDTGRYGYTF.

This clonotype was seen a few times. V usage is TRBV24-1 and J usage is TRBJ2-1; TRBD2 matches at 8 bases. Trimming cost V 4 bases and J 8 bases; bases outside gene matches: 15. The CDR3 loop spans 17 amino acids. Germline V gives CDR1 KGHDR, CDR2 SFDVKD. CDR3 nucleotide sequence: TGTGCCACCAGTGACGCGACATCCGGGACTAGTATCGATGAGCAGTTCTTC. This encodes CATSDATSGTSIDEQFF.

The chain links TRBV20-1 to TRBJ1-1, with D possibly matching TRBD1 (5 bases). CDR1 and CDR2 from the germline V gene are DFQATT and SNEGSKA (reference sequence). V was clipped by 2 bases and J by 5 bases, with 18 bases between them. CDR3 length: 15 amino acids. CDR3 amino acids: CSARFGNRFKTEAFF. For the CDR3, the DNA is TGCAGTGCTAGATTCGGTAACAGGTTCAAGACTGAAGCTTTCTTT.

This clonotype was seen more than once but under ten times. The V gene is TRBV29-1, the J gene TRBJ2-1; D is uncertain. The germline CDR1 and CDR2 sequences are SQVTM and ANQGSEA. The ends were cut back, 4 bases at V and 10 bases at J, with 17 bases in the middle. This CDR3 has 13 residues. CDR3: CSVVESVASEQFF. The CDR3 DNA is TGCAGCGTTGTGGAGTCCGTCGCGAGCGAGCAGTTCTTC.

CDR3 residues: CASMTPLAMGTYEQYF. DNA of the CDR3: TGTGCCAGCATGACCCCACTAGCGATGGGGACCTACGAGCAGTACTTC. V and J are TRBV6-1 and TRBJ2-7; 7 nucleotides line up with TRBD2. The CDR3 loop spans 16 amino acids. The J segment lost 2 bases and the V segment lost 7 bases, leaving 14 bases of the junction unmatched. CDR1 and CDR2 from the germline V gene are MNHNS and SASEGT.

V usage is TRBV11-2 and J usage is TRBJ1-2; the D is unclear. The ends were cut back, 4 bases at V and 0 bases at J, with 12 bases in the middle. CDR1 and CDR2 from the germline V gene are SGHAT and FQNNGV. This CDR3 is 15 amino acids long. This chain's CDR3 is CASSSLKRTNYGYTF. CDR3 DNA: TGTGCCAGCAGCTCACTCAAGCGGACTAACTATGGCTACACCTTC. Complete variable domain (other parts from reference TRBV11-2 and TRBJ1-2): EAGVAQSPRYKIIEKRQSVAFWCNPISGHATLYWYQQILGQGPKLLIQFQNNGVVDDSQLPKDRFSAERLKGVDSTLKIQPAKLEDSAVYLCASSSLKRTNYGYTFGSGTRLTVV.

The chain joins TRBV6-1 to TRBJ1-5; no definite D call. CDR1 is MNHNS, CDR2 SASEGT, per germline. The CDR3 is 15 amino acids. V lost 7 bases and J lost 0, with 13 bases in between. CDR3 protein: CASKTAFYSNQPQHF. In DNA form, the CDR3 reads TGTGCCAGCAAAACAGCCTTTTATAGCAATCAGCCCCAGCATTTT.

The V gene is TRBV27, the J gene TRBJ2-7; tentative D call: TRBD2 (6 bases). CDR3 length: 15 amino acids. The V end lost 6 bases, the J end lost 0 bases, and 15 bases lay between the germline ends. Per germline, CDR1 MNHEY and CDR2 SMNVEV (reference sequence). Written as DNA, the CDR3 is TGTGCCAGCAGGACCGGGAGCGGACCCTCCTACGAGCAGTACTTC. The encoded protein is CASRTGSGPSYEQYF.